A selection of T cell receptor beta chains follows, all from one sample in a study of cytomegalovirus exposure and HLA in healthy donors. Here immunoSEQ multiplex PCR was the method, and the copy in TCRdb shows in-frame clones only, minus some. The sample includes 150,000 to 200,000 clones, about 78% of them seen just once. The sample comprised PBMCs. These receptors all come from a man aged 55 to 70 in good health and CMV-seronegative. The CDR3 runs from the conserved cysteine through the conserved F or W. A D gene is named only where the DNA matches it firmly. Size values are once, few and many counts, or a class for expanded clones, and some rows have none.

d_call j_call v_call clone_size cdr3_nt cdr3_aa
TRBD2 TRBJ2-7 TRBV2 once TGTGCCAGCAGTGAAGCGCGGTCGGCTAGCGGGAGGCACTACGAGCAGTACTTC CASSEARSASGRHYEQYF
TRBD2 TRBJ2-1 TRBV18 - TGTGCCAGCTCACCACTCGGGACTAGCGGGAGCCACTACAATGAGCAGTTCTTC CASSPLGTSGSHYNEQFF
- TRBJ2-1 TRBV11-3 - TGTGCCAGCAGCTTAACGAGAGGGCCTTCGGGTGAGCAGTTCTTC CASSLTRGPSGEQFF
TRBD2 TRBJ2-1 TRBV19 - TGTGCCAGTAGTTTACAGCGGGGGGGCAGTGAGCAGTTCTTC CASSLQRGGSEQFF
TRBD1 TRBJ2-6 TRBV11-2 - TGTGCCAGCAGCTTCAGACAGGGGATGGAGACTGGGGCCAACGTCCTGACTTTC CASSFRQGMETGANVLTF
TRBD1 TRBJ2-7 TRBV5-5 - TGTGCCAGCAGCCCTCGACAGGGCTACGAGCAGTACTTC CASSPRQGYEQYF
- TRBJ2-4 TRBV7-9 - TGTGCCAGCACCCCGAGCGGTCTAGCCAAAAACATTCAGTACTTC CASTPSGLAKNIQYF
- TRBJ2-7 TRBV5-6 - TGTGCCAGCAGCTTGGTCGGTTTACCCGGCTACGAGCAGTACTTC CASSLVGLPGYEQYF
TRBD2 TRBJ2-1 TRBV9 - TGTGCCAGCAGCCCCCCGGGACTAGCGGGAGGGCCGGGTCATGAGCAGTTCTTC CASSPPGLAGGPGHEQFF
TRBD1 TRBJ1-1 TRBV18 - TGTGCCAGCTCACGAGGACAGGGGGGACTGAACACTGAAGCTTTCTTT CASSRGQGGLNTEAFF
TRBD1 TRBJ1-1 TRBV2 few TGTGCCAGCAGTGCGGCAGGGGGCAATGGCACTGAAGCTTTCTTT CASSAAGGNGTEAFF
TRBD2 TRBJ2-7 TRBV11-2 few TGTGCCAGCAGCCTGACTAGCGGGGTGCACTACGAGCAGTACTTC CASSLTSGVHYEQYF
- TRBJ1-2 TRBV6-6 - TGTGCCAGCAGCCTAACCAGGGAAGGCTACACCTTC CASSLTREGYTF
- TRBJ1-5 TRBV2 - TGTGCCAGCACCGGCTTGGGCAGAGATAAACATCAGCCTCAGCATTTT CASTGLGRDKHQPQHF
TRBD2 TRBJ2-3 TRBV6-1 - TGTGCCAGCACACTAGCGGGGGGCCATACGCAGTATTTT CASTLAGGHTQYF
TRBD1 TRBJ1-4 TRBV7-9 few TGTGCCAGCAGCCGAGACAGGGGAACGAGGACTAATGAAAAACTGTTTTTT CASSRDRGTRTNEKLFF
TRBD2 TRBJ2-1 TRBV28 - TGTGCCAGCAGTCACCGGGGTAGCGGGAGGACCTACAATGAGCAGTTCTTC CASSHRGSGRTYNEQFF
TRBD2 TRBJ2-3 TRBV19 few TGTGCCAGTAGCCAGACTAGCGGAGATACGCAGTATTTT CASSQTSGDTQYF
- TRBJ1-2 TRBV19 few TGTGCCACCCTTGAGGGGGTAAGAGGCTACACCTTC CATLEGVRGYTF
TRBD1 TRBJ2-1 TRBV11-2 once TGTGCCAGCAACCTTCTTCGGACAGGCTACAATGAGCAGTTCTTC CASNLLRTGYNEQFF
TRBD2 TRBJ2-3 TRBV10-3 once TGTGCCATCAGTGAGTCCGGAGCGGGAGTAGATACGCAGTATTTT CAISESGAGVDTQYF
- TRBJ1-2 TRBV29-1 - TGCAGCGTTGAAGTGGACACCTATGGCTACACCTTC CSVEVDTYGYTF
TRBD1 TRBJ1-6 TRBV6-5 - TGTGCCAGCTCCGACAGGGGTAAGAATTCACCCCTCCACTTT CASSDRGKNSPLHF
TRBD2 TRBJ2-7 TRBV5-4 - TGTGCCAGCAGCTTGGCACTAGCGGGGAACGAGCAGTACTTC CASSLALAGNEQYF
TRBD2 TRBJ2-1 TRBV18 - TGTGCCAGCTCACCGCGGGGGGGATCGGGAAATGAGCAGTTCTTC CASSPRGGSGNEQFF
TRBD1 TRBJ2-5 TRBV7-9 once TGTGCCAGCAGAGTAGGGACAGTCCAAGAGACCCAGTACTTC CASRVGTVQETQYF
- TRBJ1-1 TRBV29-1 - TGCAGCGTTGAAATCTTGGGAGGGACTGAAGCTTTCTTT CSVEILGGTEAFF
TRBD1 TRBJ2-7 TRBV2 - TGTGCCAGCAGTGAGTCAACAGGGGAATACGAGCAGTACTTC CASSESTGEYEQYF
TRBD1 TRBJ1-1 TRBV19 - TGTGCCAGCCGGGACAGCAGGAACACTGAAGCTTTCTTT CASRDSRNTEAFF
- TRBJ1-2 TRBV7-8 - TGTGCCAGCAGCTTGTTGGCGGATAACTATGGCTACACCTTC CASSLLADNYGYTF
TRBD1 TRBJ1-1 TRBV6-5 - TGTGCCAGCGGGGAGGAGGGGGCAATTAGTGGAGCTTTCTTT CASGEEGAISGAFF
TRBD2 TRBJ2-7 TRBV29-1 - TGCAGCGTCGAAACTAGCGGGGGGAGCTCCTACGAGCAGTACTTC CSVETSGGSSYEQYF
- TRBJ1-5 TRBV15 - TGTGCCACCAGCAGAGAACTGGTGGGAGGGGGGAGTTATAGCAATCAGCCCCAGCATTTT CATSRELVGGGSYSNQPQHF
- TRBJ1-2 TRBV2 - TGTGCCAGCAGTGAAAGACAGAACTATGGCTACACCTTC CASSERQNYGYTF
- TRBJ2-5 TRBV5-1 - TGCGCCAGCAGCTTGAGTGACTTAGTATCCCAAGAGACCCAGTACTTC CASSLSDLVSQETQYF
- TRBJ1-6 TRBV7-2 - TGTGCCAGCAGCATTCAGATTTGGTGGCCCCTCCACTTT CASSIQIWWPLHF
TRBD1 TRBJ1-2 TRBV19 few TGTGCCAGTAGTAAAGCAGGGGGCGACTATGGCTACACCTTC CASSKAGGDYGYTF
- TRBJ1-1 TRBV5-1 once TGCGCCAGCAGCTTGGAGGGACTTAGGCGTGACACTGAAGCTTTCTTT CASSLEGLRRDTEAFF
- TRBJ2-7 TRBV7-2 - TGTGCCAGCAGCTTAGCTCCCGCAGTCAACTCCTACGAGCAGTACTTC CASSLAPAVNSYEQYF
- TRBJ1-5 TRBV15 - TGTGCCACCAGCAGAGATCCGGGGAGCAGAAGCAATCAGCCCCAGAATTTT CATSRDPGSRSNQPQNF
TRBD2 TRBJ2-7 TRBV4-1 - TGCGCCAGCAGCCAAGATAGTAGCGGGGGGTCCAACTACGAGCAGTACTTC CASSQDSSGGSNYEQYF
- TRBJ1-5 TRBV9 - TGTGCCAGCAGCACTCCAGGGCCCCAGCATTTT CASSTPGPQHF
- TRBJ1-1 TRBV19 - TGTGCCAGTAGTTCAAGGCCGGCCGGGATCGCCCGCGGCACTGAAGCTTTCTTT CASSSRPAGIARGTEAFF
- TRBJ1-3 TRBV6-1 - TGTGCCAGCAGTACCCAACAGGGTGCTGGAAACACCATATATTTT CASSTQQGAGNTIYF
- TRBJ2-7 TRBV7-9 - TGTTCCAGCAGCTTAGGCAAATTCGGGAAGAACTACGAGCAGTACTTC CSSSLGKFGKNYEQYF
- TRBJ2-5 TRBV10-2 once TGCGCCAGCAGTCCGATCGGAGTCCAAGAGACCCAGTACTTC CASSPIGVQETQYF
- TRBJ2-3 TRBV5-1 - TGCGCCAGCAGCCAAGGTCAGGACACAGATACGCAGTATTTT CASSQGQDTDTQYF
- TRBJ2-1 TRBV2 - TGTGCCAGCAGCACCGGGATCAGCCCCTACAATGAGCAGTTCTTC CASSTGISPYNEQFF
TRBD2 TRBJ2-1 TRBV7-8 - TGTGCCAGCAGCTTACTAGCGGGAGTAGGCGATGAGCAGTTCTTC CASSLLAGVGDEQFF
TRBD1 TRBJ2-1 TRBV7-2 - TGTGCCAGCAGCATTACAGGGGACAATGAGCAGTTCTTC CASSITGDNEQFF